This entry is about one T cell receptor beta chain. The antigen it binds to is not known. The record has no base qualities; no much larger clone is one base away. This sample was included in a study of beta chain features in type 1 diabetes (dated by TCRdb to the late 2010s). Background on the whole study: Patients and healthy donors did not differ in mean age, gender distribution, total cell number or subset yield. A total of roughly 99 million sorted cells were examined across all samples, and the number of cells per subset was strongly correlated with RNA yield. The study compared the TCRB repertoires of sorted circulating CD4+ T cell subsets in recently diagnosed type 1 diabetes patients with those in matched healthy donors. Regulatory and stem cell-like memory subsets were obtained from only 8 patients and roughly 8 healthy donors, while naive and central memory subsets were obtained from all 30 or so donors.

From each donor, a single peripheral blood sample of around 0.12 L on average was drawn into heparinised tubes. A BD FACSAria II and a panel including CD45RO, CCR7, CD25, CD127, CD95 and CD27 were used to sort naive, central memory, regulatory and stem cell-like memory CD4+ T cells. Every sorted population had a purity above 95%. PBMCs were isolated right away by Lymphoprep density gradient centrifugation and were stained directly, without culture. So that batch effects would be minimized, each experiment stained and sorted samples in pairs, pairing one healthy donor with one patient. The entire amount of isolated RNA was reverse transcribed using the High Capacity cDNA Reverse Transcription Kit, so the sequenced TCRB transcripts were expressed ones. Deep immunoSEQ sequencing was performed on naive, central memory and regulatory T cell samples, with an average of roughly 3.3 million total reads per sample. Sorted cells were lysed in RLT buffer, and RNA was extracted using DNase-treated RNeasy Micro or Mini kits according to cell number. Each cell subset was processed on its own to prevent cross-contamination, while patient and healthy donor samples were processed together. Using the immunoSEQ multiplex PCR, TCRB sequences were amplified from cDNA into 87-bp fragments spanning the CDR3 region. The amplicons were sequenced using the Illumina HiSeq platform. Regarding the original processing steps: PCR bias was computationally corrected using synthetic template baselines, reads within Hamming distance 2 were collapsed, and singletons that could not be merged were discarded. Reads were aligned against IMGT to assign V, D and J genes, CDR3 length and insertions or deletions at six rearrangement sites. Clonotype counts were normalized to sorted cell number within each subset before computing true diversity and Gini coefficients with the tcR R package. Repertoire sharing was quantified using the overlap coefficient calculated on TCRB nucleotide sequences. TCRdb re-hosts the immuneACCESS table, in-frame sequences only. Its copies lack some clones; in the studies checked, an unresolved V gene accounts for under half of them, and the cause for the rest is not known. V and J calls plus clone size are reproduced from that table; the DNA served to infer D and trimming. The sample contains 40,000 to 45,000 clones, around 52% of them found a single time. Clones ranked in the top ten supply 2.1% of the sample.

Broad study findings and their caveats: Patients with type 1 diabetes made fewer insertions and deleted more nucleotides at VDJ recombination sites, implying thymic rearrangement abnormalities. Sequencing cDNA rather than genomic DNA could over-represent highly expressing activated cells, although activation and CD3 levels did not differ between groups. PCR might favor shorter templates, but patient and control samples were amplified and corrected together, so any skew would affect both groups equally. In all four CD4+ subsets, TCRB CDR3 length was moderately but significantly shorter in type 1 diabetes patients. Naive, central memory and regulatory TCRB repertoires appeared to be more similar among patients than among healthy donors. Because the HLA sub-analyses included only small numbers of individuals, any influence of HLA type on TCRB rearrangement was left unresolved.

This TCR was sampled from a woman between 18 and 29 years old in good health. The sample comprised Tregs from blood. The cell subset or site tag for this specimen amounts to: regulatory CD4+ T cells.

The CDR3 in this case is CASSLRHLYSNQPQHF. In nucleotide form, the sequence is TGTGCCAGCAGTTTACGACACCTATATAGCAATCAGCCCCAGCATTTT. The chain uses TRBV28 and TRBJ1-5; the D gene identity is not certain. The CDR3 starts with the cysteine, ends with the phenylalanine, and has 16 residues. CDR3 DNA is the only sequence kept; it has 48 bases, read in frame from the first base. Trimming costs V 2 bases and J 0 bases, and their ends lie 11 bases apart. CDR1 MDHEN and CDR2 SYDVKM are derived from the germline V gene.